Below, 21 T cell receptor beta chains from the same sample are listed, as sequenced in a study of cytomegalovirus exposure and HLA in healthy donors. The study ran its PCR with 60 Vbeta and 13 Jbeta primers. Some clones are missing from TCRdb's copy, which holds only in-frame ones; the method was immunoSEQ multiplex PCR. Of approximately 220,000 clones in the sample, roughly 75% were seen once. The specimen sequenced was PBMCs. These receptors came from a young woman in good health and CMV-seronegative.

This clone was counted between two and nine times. This CDR3 reads CASSLAGRGDNSPLHF. In nucleotides, the CDR3 is TGTGCCAGCAGCTTAGCGGGCAGGGGGGACAATTCACCCCTCCACTTT. This chain uses TRBV13 with TRBJ1-6; 7 nucleotides line up with TRBD1. Trimming at V came to 1 base and at J to 7 bases, leaving 7 bases not matched to a gene. CDR3 size: 16 residues. Per the germline V gene, CDR1 is PRHDT and CDR2 is FYEKMQ (reference sequence).

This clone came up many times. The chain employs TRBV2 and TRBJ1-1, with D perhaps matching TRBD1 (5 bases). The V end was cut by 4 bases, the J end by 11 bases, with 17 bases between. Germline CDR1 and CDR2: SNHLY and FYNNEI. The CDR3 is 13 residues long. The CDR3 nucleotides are TGTGCCAGCAGTGTACAGGAGGGCCTTTGGGCTTTCTTT. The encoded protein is CASSVQEGLWAFF.

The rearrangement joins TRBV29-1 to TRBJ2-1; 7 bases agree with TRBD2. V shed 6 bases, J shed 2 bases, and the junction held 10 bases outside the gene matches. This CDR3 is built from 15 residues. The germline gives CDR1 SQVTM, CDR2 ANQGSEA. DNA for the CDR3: TGCAGCGTCCCCCTTTTAGCGGGTGCCTACAATGAGCAGTTCTTC. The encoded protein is CSVPLLAGAYNEQFF.

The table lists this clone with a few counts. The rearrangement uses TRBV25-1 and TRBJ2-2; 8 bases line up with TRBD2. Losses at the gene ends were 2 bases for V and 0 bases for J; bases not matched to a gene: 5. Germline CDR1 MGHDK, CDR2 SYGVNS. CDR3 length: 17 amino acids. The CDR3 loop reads CASSEPYSGANTGELFF. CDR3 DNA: TGTGCCAGCAGTGAACCTTATAGCGGGGCGAACACCGGGGAGCTGTTTTTT.

Written as DNA, the CDR3 is TGTGCCAGCAGCTTTAGACTAGCAAACGAGCAGTACTTC. Translating gives CASSFRLANEQYF. V gene TRBV13 combines with J gene TRBJ2-7; TRBD2 agrees at 7 bases. The germline V gene has CDR1 PRHDT and CDR2 FYEKMQ (reference sequence). The CDR3 length is 13 residues. J gave up 5 bases and V 3 bases, and 4 bases lay outside the gene matches. The full variable domain, its missing parts supplied by reference TRBV13 and TRBJ2-7, is AAGVIQSPRHLIKEKRETATLKCYPIPRHDTVYWYQQGPGQDPQFLISFYEKMQSDKGSIPDRFSAQQFSDYHSELNMSSLELGDSALYFCASSFRLANEQYFGPGTRLTVT.

CDR3 sequence reads: CASSLQVGTDTQYF. The CDR3 region has the DNA TGTGCCAGCAGCTTACAAGTCGGCACAGATACGCAGTATTTT. The chain recombines TRBV5-4 with TRBJ2-3; no definite D call. Germline CDR1 SGHNT, CDR2 YYREEE (reference sequence). The V gene lost 2 bases and the J gene lost 1 base, with 8 bases spanning the gap. The CDR3 totals 14 residues. Based on the CDR3 plus reference TRBV5-4 and TRBJ2-3, the full variable domain is ETGVTQSPTHLIKTRGQQVTLRCSSQSGHNTVSWYQQALGQGPQFIFQYYREEENGRGNFPPRFSGLQFPNYSSELNVNALELDDSALYLCASSLQVGTDTQYFGPGTRLTVL.

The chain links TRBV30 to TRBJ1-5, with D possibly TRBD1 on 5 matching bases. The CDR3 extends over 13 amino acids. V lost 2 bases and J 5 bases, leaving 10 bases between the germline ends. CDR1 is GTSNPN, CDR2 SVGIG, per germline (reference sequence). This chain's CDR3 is CAWSKGDYQPQHF. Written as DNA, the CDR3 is TGTGCCTGGAGTAAAGGGGATTATCAGCCCCAGCATTTT.

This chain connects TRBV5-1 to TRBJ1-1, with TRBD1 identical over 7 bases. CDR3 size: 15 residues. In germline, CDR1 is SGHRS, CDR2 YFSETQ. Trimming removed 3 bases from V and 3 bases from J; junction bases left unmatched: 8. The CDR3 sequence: CASSYRQGWDTEAFF. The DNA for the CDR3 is TGCGCCAGCAGCTACCGACAGGGCTGGGACACTGAAGCTTTCTTT.

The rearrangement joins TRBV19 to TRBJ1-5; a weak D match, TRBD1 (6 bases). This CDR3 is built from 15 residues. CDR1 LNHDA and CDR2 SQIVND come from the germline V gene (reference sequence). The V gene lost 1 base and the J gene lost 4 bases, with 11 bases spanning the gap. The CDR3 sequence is CASSIGTATNQPQHF. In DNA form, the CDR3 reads TGTGCCAGTAGTATAGGGACAGCTACTAATCAGCCCCAGCATTTT.

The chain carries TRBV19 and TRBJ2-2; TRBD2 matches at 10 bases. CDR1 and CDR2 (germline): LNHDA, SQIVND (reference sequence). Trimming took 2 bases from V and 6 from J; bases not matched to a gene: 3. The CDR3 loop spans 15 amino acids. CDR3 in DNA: TGTGCCAGTAGTATACTAGCGGGAGTTCCCGGGGAGCTGTTTTTT. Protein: CASSILAGVPGELFF.

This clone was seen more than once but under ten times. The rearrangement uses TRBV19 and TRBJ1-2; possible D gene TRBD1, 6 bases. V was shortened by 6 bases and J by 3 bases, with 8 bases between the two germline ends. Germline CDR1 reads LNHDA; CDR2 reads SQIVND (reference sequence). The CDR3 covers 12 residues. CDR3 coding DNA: TGTGCCAGTAGACAGGGCCACTATGGCTACACCTTC. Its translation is CASRQGHYGYTF.

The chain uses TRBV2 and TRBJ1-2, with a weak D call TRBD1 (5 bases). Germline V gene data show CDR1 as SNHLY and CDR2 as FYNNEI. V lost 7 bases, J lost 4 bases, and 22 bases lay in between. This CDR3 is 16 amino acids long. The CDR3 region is CASTLTQDPGFYGYTF. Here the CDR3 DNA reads TGTGCCAGCACCTTAACCCAGGACCCAGGGTTCTATGGCTACACCTTC.

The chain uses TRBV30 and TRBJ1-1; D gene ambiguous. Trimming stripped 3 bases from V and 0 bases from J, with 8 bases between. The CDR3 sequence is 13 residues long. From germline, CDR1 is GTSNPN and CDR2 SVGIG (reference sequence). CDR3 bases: TGTGCCTGGAGCAGGCGATTGAACACTGAAGCTTTCTTT. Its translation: CAWSRRLNTEAFF. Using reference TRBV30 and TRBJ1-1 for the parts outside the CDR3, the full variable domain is SQTIHQWPATLVQPVGSPLSLECTVEGTSNPNLYWYRQAAGRGLQLLFYSVGIGQISSEVPQNLSASRPQDRQFILSSKKLLLSDSGFYLCAWSRRLNTEAFFGQGTRLTVV.

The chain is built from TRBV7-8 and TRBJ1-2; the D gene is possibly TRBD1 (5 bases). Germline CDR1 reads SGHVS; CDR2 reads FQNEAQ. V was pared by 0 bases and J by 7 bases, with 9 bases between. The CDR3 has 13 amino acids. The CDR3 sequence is CASSLAGVLGYTF. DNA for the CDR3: TGTGCCAGCAGCTTAGCAGGGGTTCTTGGCTACACCTTC. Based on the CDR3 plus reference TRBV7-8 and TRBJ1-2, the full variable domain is GAGVSQSPRYKVAKRGQDVALRCDPISGHVSLFWYQQALGQGPEFLTYFQNEAQLDKSGLPSDRFFAERPEGSVSTLKIQRTQQEDSAVYLCASSLAGVLGYTFGSGTRLTVV.

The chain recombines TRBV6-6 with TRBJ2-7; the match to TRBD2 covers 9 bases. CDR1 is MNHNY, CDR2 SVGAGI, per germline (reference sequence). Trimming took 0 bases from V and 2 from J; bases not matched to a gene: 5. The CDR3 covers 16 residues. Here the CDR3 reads CASSYSASGATYEQYF. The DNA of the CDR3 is TGTGCCAGCAGTTACTCGGCTAGCGGGGCAACCTACGAGCAGTACTTC.

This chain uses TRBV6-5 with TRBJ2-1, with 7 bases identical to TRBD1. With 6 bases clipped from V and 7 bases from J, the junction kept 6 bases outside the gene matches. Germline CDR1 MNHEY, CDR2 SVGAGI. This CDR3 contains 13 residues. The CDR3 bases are TGTGCCAGCAGCCCCGACAGGGATAATGAGCAGTTCTTC. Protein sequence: CASSPDRDNEQFF.

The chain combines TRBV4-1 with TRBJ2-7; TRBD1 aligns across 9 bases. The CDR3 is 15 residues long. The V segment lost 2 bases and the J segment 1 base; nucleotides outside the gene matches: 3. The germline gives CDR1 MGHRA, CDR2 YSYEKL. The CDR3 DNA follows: TGCGCCAGCAGCCAAATACAGGGGGCGTCCTACGAGCAGTACTTC. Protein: CASSQIQGASYEQYF.

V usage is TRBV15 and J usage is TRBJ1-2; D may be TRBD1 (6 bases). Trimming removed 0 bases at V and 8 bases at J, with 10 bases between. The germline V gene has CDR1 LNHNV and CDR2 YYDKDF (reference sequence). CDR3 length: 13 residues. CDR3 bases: TGTGCCACCAGCAGAGAGGGGGCAGGAGGCTACACCTTC. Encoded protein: CATSREGAGGYTF.

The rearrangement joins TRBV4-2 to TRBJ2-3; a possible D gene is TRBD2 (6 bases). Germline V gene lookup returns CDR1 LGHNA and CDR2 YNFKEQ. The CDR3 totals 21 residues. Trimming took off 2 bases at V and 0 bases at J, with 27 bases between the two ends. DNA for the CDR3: TGTGCCAGCAGCCAACTAGGGCGGGGTAGCGGAAAAGCCGCTAGCACAGATACGCAGTATTTT. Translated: CASSQLGRGSGKAASTDTQYF.

The CDR3 is CASSPWDRAADTQYF. CDR3 nucleotides: TGTGCCAGCTCACCATGGGACAGGGCAGCAGATACGCAGTATTTT. The chain uses TRBV18 and TRBJ2-3; 9 positions agree with TRBD1. Germline values: CDR1 KGHSH, CDR2 LQKENI. The V segment lost 2 bases and the J segment 4 bases; nucleotides outside the gene matches: 4. The CDR3 spans 15 residues.

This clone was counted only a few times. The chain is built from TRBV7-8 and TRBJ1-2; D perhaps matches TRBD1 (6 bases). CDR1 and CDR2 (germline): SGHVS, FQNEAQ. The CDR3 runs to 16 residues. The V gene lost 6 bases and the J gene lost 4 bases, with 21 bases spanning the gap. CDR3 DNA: TGTGCCAGCAGGCATTTCGATGCGGGGGCTGGCTATGGCTACACCTTC. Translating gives CASRHFDAGAGYGYTF. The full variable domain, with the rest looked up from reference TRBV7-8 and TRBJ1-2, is GAGVSQSPRYKVAKRGQDVALRCDPISGHVSLFWYQQALGQGPEFLTYFQNEAQLDKSGLPSDRFFAERPEGSVSTLKIQRTQQEDSAVYLCASRHFDAGAGYGYTFGSGTRLTVV.